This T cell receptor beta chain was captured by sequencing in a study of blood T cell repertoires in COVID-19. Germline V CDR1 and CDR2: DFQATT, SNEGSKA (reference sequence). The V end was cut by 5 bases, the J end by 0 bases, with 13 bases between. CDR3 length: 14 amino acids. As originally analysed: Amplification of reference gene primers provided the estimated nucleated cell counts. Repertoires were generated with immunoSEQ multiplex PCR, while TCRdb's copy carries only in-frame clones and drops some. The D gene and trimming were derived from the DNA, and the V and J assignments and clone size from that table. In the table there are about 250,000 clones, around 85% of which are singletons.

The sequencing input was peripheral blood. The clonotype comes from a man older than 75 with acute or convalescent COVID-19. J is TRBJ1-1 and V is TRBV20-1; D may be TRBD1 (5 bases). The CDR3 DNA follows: TGCAGTGCTGGTGGGGCCAGGCTGAACACTGAAGCTTTCTTT. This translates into CSAGGARLNTEAFF.